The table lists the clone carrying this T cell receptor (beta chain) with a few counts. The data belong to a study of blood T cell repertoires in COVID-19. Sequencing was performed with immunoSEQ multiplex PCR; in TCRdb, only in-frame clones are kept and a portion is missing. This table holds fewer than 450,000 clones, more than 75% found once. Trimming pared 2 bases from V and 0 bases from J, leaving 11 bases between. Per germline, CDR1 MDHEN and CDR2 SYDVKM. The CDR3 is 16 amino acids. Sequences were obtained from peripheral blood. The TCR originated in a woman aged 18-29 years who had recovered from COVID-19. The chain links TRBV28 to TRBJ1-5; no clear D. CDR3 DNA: TGTGCCAGCAGTTTACGGTCACCATATAGCAATCAGCCCCAGCATTTT. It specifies CASSLRSPYSNQPQHF.